This T cell receptor beta chain was sequenced during a study of blood T cell repertoires in COVID-19. Overall study context: The study drew acute and convalescent COVID-19 samples from the United States, Italy and Spain. PBMCs, B-cell-depleted T cells, or T cells were the source of the cDNA or gDNA that made up the material.

Per the study methods: Amplification with reference gene primers provided the estimates of nucleated cell counts. This table comes from immunoSEQ multiplex PCR, and its TCRdb copy is limited to in-frame clones, with some not included. For V, J and clone size, that table is used; D and trimming come from the DNA. The table lists approximately 100,000 clones, about 87% of them singletons. This clonotype originated in a woman aged 50 to 60 with acute or convalescent COVID-19. Sequencing was carried out using peripheral blood.

CDR3 nucleotide sequence: TGTGCCAGCAGCCTCCGAGGCGCAGGGGGAATGGAGACCCAGTACTTC. Its protein is CASSLRGAGGMETQYF. The chain links TRBV3-1 (or the pseudogene TRBV3-2) to TRBJ2-5; TRBD1 matches 7 bases. This CDR3 has 16 residues. The V segment lost 4 bases and the J segment 5 bases; nucleotides outside the gene matches: 13. Germline V lookup: CDR1 LGHDT, CDR2 YNNKEL (reference sequence).